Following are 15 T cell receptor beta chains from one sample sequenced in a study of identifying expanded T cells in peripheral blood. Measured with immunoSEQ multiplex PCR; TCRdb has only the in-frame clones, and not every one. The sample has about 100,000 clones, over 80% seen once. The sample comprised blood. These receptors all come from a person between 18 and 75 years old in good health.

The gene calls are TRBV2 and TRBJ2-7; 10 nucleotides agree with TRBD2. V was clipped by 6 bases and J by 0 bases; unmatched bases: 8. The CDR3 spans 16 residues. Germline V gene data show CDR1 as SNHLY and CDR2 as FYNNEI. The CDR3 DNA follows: TGTGCCAGCAGCCTCCATAGCGGGGGGAGCTCCTACGAGCAGTACTTC. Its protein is CASSLHSGGSSYEQYF. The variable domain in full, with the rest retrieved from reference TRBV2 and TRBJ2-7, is EPEVTQTPSHQVTQMGQEVILRCVPISNHLYFYWYRQILGQKVEFLVSFYNNEISEKSEIFDDQFSVERPDGSNFTLKIRSTKLEDSAMYFCASSLHSGGSSYEQYFGPGTRLTVT.

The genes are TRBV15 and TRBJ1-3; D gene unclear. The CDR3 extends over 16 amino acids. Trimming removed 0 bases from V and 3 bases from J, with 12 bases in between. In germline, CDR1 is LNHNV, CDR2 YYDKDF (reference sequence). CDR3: CATSREGPLIGNTIYF. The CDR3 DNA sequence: TGTGCCACCAGCAGAGAAGGACCGCTGATTGGAAACACCATATATTTT.

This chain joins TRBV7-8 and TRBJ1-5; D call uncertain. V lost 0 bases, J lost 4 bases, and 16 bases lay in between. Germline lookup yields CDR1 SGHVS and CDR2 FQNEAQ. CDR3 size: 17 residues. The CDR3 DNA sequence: TGTGCCAGCAGCTTAGCCCGGGGAGGGTTGGTAAATCAGCCCCAGCATTTT. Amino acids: CASSLARGGLVNQPQHF. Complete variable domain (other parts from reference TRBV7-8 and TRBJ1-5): GAGVSQSPRYKVAKRGQDVALRCDPISGHVSLFWYQQALGQGPEFLTYFQNEAQLDKSGLPSDRFFAERPEGSVSTLKIQRTQQEDSAVYLCASSLARGGLVNQPQHFGDGTRLSIL.

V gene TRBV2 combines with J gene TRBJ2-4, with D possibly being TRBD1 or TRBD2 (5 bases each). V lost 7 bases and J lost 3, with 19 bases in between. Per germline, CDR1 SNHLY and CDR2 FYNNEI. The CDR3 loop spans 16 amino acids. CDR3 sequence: CASTEGFWGNKNIQYF. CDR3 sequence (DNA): TGTGCCAGCACCGAGGGGTTTTGGGGGAACAAAAACATTCAGTACTTC.

The chain's CDR3 is CASSQTGDGSPLHF. The CDR3 DNA follows: TGCGCCAGCAGCCAGACAGGGGATGGTTCACCCCTCCACTTT. This chain joins TRBV4-1 and TRBJ1-6, with 8 bases identical to TRBD1. CDR3 length: 14 residues. The germline V gene encodes CDR1 MGHRA and CDR2 YSYEKL. J was trimmed by 9 bases and V by 3 bases; bases with no gene match: 4.

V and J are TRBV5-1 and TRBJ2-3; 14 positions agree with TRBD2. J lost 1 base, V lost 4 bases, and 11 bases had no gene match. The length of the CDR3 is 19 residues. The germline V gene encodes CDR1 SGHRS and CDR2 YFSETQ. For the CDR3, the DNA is TGCGCCAGCAGCAACCTGGGGGGGACTAGCGGGAGAGGCACAGATACGCAGTATTTT. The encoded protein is CASSNLGGTSGRGTDTQYF. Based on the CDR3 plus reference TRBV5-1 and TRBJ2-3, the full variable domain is KAGVTQTPRYLIKTRGQQVTLSCSPISGHRSVSWYQQTPGQGLQFLFEYFSETQRNKGNFPGRFSGRQFSNSRSEMNVSTLELGDSALYLCASSNLGGTSGRGTDTQYFGPGTRLTVL.

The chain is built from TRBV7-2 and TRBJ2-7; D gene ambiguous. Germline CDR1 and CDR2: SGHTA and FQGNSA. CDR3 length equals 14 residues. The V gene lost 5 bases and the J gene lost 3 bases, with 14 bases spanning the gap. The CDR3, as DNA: TGTGCCAGCAGCCGGACCACTATAGACTACGAGCAGTACTTC. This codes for CASSRTTIDYEQYF.

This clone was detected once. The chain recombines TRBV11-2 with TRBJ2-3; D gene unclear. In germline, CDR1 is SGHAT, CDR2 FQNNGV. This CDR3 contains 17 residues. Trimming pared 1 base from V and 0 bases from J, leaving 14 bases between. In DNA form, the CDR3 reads TGTGCCAGCAGCTTAGTAGGGTCGCTAACTAGCACAGATACGCAGTATTTT. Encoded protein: CASSLVGSLTSTDTQYF.

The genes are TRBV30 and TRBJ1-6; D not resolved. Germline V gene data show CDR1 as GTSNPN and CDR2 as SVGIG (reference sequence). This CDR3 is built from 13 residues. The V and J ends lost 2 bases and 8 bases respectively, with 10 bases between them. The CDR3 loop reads CAWSRERDSPLHF. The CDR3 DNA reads TGTGCCTGGAGTAGAGAGAGGGATTCACCCCTCCACTTT.

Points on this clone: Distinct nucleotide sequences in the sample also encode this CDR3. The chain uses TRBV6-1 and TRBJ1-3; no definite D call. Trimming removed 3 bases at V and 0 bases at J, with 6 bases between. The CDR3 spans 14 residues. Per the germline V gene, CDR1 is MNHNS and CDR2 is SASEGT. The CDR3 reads CASSDGVSGNTIYF. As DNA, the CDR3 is TGTGCCAGCAGTGACGGGGTCTCTGGAAACACCATATATTTT.

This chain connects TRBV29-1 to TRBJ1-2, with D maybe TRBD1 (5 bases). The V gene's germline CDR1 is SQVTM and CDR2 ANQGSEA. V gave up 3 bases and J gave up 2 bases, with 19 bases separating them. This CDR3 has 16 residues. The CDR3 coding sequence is TGCAGCGTTGACGTGGGGGGGAGCGATGACAACTATGGCTACACCTTC. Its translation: CSVDVGGSDDNYGYTF.

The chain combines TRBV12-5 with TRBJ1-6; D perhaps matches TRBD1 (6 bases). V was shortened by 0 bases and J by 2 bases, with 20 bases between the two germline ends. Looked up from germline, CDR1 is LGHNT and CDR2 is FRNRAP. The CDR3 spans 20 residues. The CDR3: CASGLVRWDGGGTYNSPLHF. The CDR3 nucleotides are TGTGCTAGTGGTTTGGTAAGGTGGGACGGCGGGGGCACCTATAATTCACCCCTCCACTTT.

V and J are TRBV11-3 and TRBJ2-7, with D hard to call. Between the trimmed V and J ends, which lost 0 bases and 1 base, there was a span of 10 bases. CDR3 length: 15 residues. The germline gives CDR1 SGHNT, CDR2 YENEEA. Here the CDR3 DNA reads TGTGCCAGCAGCTTAGAATTAACGGAATCCTACGAGCAGTACTTC. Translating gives CASSLELTESYEQYF.

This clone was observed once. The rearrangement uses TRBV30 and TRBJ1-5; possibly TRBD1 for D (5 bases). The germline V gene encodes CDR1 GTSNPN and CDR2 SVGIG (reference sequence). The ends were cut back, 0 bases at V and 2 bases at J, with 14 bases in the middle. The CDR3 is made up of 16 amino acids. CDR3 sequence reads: CAWSVQGGWGNQPQHF. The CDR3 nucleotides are TGTGCCTGGAGTGTCCAGGGAGGGTGGGGCAATCAGCCCCAGCATTTT.

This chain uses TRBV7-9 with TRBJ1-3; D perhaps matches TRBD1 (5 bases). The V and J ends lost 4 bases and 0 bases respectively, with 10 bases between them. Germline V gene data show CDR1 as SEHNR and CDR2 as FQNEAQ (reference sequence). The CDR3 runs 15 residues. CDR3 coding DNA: TGTGCCAGCAGCTCAACAGGAAACTCTGGAAACACCATATATTTT. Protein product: CASSSTGNSGNTIYF. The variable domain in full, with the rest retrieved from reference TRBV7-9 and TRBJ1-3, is DTGVSQNPRHKITKRGQNVTFRCDPISEHNRLYWYRQTLGQGPEFLTYFQNEAQLEKSRLLSDRFSAERPKGSFSTLEIQRTEQGDSAMYLCASSSTGNSGNTIYFGEGSWLTVV.